The clone carrying this T cell receptor beta chain was seen more than once but under ten times. Original data processing: Quantification of nucleated cells was approximated via reference gene primer amplification. Here immunoSEQ multiplex PCR was the method, and the copy in TCRdb shows in-frame clones only, minus some. V and J calls and clone size are copied from that table; D and trimming were computed from the DNA. The table shows about 160,000 clones, with about 87% occurring only once. This sample is part of a study of blood T cell repertoires in COVID-19. One Seattle source followed patients from active infection through their disease course. Germline V CDR1 and CDR2: LNHDA, SQIVND (reference sequence). The CDR3 totals 13 residues. V shed 5 bases and J shed 4 bases, with 9 bases lying between them.

V is TRBV19 and J is TRBJ1-5; D gene uncertain. The sample was peripheral blood. The sequence was obtained from a woman in her seventies with COVID-19, enrolled during active disease. CDR3 region: CASSFDLNQPQHF. DNA for the CDR3: TGTGCCAGTAGTTTTGACTTAAATCAGCCCCAGCATTTT.